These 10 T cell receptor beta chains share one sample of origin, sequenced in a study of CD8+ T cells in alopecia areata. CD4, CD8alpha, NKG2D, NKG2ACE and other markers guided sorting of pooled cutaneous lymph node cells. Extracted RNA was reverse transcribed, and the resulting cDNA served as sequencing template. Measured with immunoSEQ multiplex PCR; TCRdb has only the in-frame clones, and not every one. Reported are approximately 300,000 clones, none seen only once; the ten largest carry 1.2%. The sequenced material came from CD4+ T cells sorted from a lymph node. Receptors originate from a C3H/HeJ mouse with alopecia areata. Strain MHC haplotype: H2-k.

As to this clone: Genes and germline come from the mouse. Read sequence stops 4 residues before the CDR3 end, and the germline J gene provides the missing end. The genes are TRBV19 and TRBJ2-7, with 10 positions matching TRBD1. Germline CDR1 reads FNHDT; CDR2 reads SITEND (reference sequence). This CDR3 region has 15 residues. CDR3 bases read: TGTGCCAGCAGTTTGGGACAGGGGAATATCGAT. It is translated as CASSLGQGNID. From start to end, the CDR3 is CASSLGQGNIDEQYF.

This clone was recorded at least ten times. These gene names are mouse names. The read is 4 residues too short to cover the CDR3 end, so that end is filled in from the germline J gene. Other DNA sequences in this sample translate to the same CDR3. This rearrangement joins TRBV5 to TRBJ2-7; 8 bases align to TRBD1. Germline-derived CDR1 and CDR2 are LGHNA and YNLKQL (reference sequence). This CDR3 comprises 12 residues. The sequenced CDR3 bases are TGTGCCAGCAGCCAGACAGGGGAT. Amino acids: CASSQTGD. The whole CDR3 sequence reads CASSQTGDEQYF.

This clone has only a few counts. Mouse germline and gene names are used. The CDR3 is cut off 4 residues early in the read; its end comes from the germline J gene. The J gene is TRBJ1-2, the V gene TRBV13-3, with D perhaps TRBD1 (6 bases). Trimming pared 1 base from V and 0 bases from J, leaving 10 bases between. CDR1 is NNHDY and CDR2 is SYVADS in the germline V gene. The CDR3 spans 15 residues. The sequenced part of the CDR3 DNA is TGTGCCAGCAGTGATAGGACAGCCGCAAACTCC. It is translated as CASSDRTAANS. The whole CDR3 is CASSDRTAANSDYTF.

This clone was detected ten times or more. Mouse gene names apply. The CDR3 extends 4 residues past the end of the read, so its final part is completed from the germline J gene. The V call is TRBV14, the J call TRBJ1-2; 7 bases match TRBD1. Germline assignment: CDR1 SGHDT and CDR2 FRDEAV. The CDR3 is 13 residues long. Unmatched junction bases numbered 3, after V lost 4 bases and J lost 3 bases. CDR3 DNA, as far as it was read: TGTGCCAGCAGTCCCACAGGGGACTCC. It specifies CASSPTGDS. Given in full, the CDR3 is CASSPTGDSDYTF.

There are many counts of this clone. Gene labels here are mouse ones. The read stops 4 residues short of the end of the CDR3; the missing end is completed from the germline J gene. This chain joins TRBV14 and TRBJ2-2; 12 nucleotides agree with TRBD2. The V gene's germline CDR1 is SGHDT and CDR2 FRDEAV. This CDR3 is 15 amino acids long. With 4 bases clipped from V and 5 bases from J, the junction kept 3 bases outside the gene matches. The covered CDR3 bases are TGTGCCAGCAGTCGGACTGGGGGGGTGACCGGG. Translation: CASSRTGGVTG. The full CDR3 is CASSRTGGVTGQLYF.

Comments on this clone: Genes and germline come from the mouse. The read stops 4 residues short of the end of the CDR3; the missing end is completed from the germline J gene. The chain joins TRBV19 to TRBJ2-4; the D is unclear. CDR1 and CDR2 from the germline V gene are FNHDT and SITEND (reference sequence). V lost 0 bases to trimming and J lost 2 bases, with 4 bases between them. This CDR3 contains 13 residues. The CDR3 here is CASSIDNQNTLYF. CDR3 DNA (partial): TGTGCCAGCAGTATAGACAATCAAAAC.

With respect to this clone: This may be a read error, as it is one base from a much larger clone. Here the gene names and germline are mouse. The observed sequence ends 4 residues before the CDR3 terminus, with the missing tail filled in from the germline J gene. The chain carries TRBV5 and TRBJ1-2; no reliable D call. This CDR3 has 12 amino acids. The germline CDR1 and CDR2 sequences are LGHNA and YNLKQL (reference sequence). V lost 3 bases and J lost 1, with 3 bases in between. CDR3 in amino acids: CASSQENSDYTF. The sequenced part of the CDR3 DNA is TGTGCCAGCAGCCAGGAAAACTCC.

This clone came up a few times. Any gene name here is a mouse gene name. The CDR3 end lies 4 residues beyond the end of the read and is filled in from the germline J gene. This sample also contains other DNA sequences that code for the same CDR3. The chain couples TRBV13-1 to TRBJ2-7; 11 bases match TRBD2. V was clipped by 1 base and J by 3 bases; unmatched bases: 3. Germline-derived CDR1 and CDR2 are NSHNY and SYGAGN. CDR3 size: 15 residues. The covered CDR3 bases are TGTGCCAGCAGTGATCCGGGACTGGGGGTCTAT. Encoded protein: CASSDPGLGVY. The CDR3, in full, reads CASSDPGLGVYEQYF.

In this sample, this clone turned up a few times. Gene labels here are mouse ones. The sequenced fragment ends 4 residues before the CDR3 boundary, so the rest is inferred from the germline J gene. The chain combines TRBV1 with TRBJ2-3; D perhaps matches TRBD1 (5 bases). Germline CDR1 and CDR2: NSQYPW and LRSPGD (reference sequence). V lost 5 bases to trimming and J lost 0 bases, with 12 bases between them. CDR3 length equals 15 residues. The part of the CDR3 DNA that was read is TGCACCTGCAGTCCTGACAGAACTAGTGCAGAA. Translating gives CTCSPDRTSAE. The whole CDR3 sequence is CTCSPDRTSAETLYF.

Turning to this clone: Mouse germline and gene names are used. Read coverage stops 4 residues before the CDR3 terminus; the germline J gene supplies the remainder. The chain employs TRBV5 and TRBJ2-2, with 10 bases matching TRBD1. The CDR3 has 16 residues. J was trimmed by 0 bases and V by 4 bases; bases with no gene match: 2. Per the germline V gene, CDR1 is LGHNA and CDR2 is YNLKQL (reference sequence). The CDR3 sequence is CASSRDRGTNTGQLYF. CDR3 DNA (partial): TGTGCCAGCAGCCGGGACAGGGGAACAAACACCGGG.